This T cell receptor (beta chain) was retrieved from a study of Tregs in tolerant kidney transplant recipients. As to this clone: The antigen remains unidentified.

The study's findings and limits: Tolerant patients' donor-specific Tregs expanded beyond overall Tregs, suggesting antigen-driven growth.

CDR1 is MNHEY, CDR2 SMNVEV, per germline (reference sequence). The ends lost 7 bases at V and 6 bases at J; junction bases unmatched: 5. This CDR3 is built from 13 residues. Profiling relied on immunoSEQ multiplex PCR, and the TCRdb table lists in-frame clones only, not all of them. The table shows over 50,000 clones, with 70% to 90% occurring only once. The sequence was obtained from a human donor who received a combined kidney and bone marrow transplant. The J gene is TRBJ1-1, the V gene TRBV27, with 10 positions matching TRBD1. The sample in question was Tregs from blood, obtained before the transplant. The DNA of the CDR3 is TGTGCCAGCAACAGACAGGGGGCGGCTGAAGCTTTCTTT. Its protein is CASNRQGAAEAFF.